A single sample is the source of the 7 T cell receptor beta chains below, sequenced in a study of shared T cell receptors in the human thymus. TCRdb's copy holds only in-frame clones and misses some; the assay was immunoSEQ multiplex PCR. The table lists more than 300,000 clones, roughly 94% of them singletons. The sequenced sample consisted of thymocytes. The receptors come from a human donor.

The CDR3 coding sequence is TGTGCCAGCAGCCACACCCTCTCTGGAAACACCATATATTTT. This sequence encodes CASSHTLSGNTIYF. V is TRBV6-5 and J is TRBJ1-3; no firm D call. The V gene lost 6 bases and the J gene lost 0 bases, with 9 bases spanning the gap. The CDR3 is 14 amino acids. The germline gives CDR1 MNHEY, CDR2 SVGAGI.

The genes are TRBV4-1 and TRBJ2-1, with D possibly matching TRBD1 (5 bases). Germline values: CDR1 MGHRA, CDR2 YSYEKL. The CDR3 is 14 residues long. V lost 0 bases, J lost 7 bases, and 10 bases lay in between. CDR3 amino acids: CASSQDGAENEQFF. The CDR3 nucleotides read TGCGCCAGCAGCCAAGATGGGGCGGAGAATGAGCAGTTCTTC.

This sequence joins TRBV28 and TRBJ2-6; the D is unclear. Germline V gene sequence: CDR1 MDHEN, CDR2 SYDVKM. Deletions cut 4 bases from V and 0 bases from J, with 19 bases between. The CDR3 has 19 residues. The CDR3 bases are TGTGCCAGCAGTTCCAATTGGGCCAGAGCTAGCTCTGGGGCCAACGTCCTGACTTTC. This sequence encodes CASSSNWARASSGANVLTF.

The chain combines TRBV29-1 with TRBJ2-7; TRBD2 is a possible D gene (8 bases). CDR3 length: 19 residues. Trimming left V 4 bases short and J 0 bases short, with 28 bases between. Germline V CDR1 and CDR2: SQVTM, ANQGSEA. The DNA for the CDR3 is TGCAGCGTTGTGTCCGGGACAGATAAGGCCGGGACTAGCTCCTACGAGCAGTACTTC. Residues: CSVVSGTDKAGTSSYEQYF.

The DNA for the CDR3 is TGTGCCATCAGCCCCATAATAGGGTGCGAGCAGTACTTC. Translated: CAISPIIGCEQYF. This chain connects TRBV10-3 to TRBJ2-7; D ambiguous. The CDR3 is made up of 13 amino acids. Germline V lookup: CDR1 ENHRY, CDR2 SYGVKD. V was cut by 6 bases and J by 6 bases, with 15 bases left in between.

For the CDR3, the DNA is TGTGCCATTAGGGGGAATTTCATGCCTCAAGAGACCCAGTACTTC. Translating it yields CAIRGNFMPQETQYF. The rearrangement uses TRBV19 and TRBJ2-5, with D perhaps matching TRBD1 (6 bases). Trimming took 10 bases from V and 2 from J, leaving 20 bases between them. Germline-derived CDR1 and CDR2 are LNHDA and SQIVND (reference sequence). The CDR3 has 15 amino acids. The full variable domain, rest sourced from reference TRBV19 and TRBJ2-5, is DGGITQSPKYLFRKEGQNVTLSCEQNLNHDAMYWYRQDPGQGLRLIYYSQIVNDFQKGDIAEGYSVSREKKESFPLTVTSAQKNPTAFYLCAIRGNFMPQETQYFGPGTRLLVL.

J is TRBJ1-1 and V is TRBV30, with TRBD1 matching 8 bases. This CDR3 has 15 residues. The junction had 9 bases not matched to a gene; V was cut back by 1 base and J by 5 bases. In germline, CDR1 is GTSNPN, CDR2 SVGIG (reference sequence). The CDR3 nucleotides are TGTGCCTGGAGTGCCCGTCTACAGGGGGGGACTGAAGCTTTCTTT. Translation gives CAWSARLQGGTEAFF.